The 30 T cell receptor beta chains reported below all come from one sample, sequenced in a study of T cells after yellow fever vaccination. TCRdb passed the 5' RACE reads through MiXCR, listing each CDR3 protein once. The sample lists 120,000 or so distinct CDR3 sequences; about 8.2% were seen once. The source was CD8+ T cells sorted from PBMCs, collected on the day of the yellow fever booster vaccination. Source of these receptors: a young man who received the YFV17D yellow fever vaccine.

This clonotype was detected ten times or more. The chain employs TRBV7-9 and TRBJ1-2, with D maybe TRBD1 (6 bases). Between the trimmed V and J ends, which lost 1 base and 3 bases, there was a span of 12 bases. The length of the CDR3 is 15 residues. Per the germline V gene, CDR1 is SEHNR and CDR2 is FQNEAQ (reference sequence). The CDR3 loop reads CASSLGTVQHYGYTF. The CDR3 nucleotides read TGTGCCAGCAGCTTAGGGACAGTTCAACACTATGGCTACACCTTC.

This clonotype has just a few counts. The CDR3: CASSLEGAEAGGVYNEQFF. The CDR3 DNA reads as TGTGCCAGCAGCTTAGAAGGGGCAGAGGCGGGGGGTGTGTACAATGAGCAGTTCTTC. The V call is TRBV11-2, the J call TRBJ2-1; the match to TRBD2 covers 8 bases. This CDR3 is built from 19 residues. V lost 0 bases and J lost 4; bases outside the gene matches: 14. The V gene's germline CDR1 is SGHAT and CDR2 FQNNGV.

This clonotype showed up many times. The DNA for the CDR3 is TGTGCCAGCAGCTTCGGTGGGGACGAGCAGTACTTC. It codes for CASSFGGDEQYF. V usage is TRBV13 and J usage is TRBJ2-7; the D is unclear. The CDR3 is made up of 12 amino acids. Trimming removed 3 bases from V and 5 bases from J, with 8 bases in between. CDR1 is PRHDT, CDR2 FYEKMQ, per germline (reference sequence).

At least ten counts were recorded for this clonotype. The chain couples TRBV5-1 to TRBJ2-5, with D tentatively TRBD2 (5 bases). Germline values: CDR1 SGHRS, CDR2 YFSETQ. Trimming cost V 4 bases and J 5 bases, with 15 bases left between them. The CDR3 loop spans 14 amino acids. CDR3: CASSHPLLGETQYF. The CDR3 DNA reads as TGCGCCAGCAGCCACCCCCTACTAGGGGAGACCCAGTACTTC.

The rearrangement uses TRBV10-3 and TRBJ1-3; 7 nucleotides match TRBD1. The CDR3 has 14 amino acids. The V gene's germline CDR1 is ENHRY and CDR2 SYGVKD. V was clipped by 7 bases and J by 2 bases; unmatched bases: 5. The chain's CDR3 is CAIKTTGAGNTIYF. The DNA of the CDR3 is TGTGCCATCAAAACCACAGGGGCTGGAAACACCATATATTTT.

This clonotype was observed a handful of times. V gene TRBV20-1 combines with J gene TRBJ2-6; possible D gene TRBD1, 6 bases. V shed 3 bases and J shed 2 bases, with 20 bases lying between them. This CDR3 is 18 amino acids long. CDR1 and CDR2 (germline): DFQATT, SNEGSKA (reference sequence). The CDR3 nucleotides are TGCAGTGCTAGTGGGACACCCAAAATTAAACCTGGGGCCAACGTCCTGACTTTC. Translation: CSASGTPKIKPGANVLTF.

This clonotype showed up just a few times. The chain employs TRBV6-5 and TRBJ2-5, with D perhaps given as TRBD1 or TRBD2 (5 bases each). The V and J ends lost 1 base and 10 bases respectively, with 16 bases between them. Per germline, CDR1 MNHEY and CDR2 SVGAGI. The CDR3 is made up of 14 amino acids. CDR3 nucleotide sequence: TGTGCCAGCAGTTACTGGGACGAGGCCGGTGACCAGTACTTC. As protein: CASSYWDEAGDQYF.

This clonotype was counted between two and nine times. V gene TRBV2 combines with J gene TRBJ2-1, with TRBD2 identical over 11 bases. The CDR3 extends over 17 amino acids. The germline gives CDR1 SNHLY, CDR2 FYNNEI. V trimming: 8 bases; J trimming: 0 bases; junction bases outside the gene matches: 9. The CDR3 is CASSDGTSGLSYNEQFF. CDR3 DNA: TGTGCCAGCTCTGACGGGACTAGCGGACTCTCCTACAATGAGCAGTTCTTC.

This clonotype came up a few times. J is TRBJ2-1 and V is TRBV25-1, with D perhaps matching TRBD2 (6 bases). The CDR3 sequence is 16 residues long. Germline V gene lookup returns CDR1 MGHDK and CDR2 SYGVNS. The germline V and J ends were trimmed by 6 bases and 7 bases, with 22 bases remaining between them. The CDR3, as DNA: TGTGCCAGCAGGTGGAAGGGACTCCCGACAGTAAATGAGCAGTTCTTC. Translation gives CASRWKGLPTVNEQFF.

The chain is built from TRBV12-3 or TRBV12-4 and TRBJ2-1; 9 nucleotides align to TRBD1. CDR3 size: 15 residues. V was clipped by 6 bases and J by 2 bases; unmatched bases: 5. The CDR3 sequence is CASSSQGAAYNEQFF. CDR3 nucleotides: TGTGCCAGCAGCTCACAGGGGGCGGCCTACAATGAGCAGTTCTTC.

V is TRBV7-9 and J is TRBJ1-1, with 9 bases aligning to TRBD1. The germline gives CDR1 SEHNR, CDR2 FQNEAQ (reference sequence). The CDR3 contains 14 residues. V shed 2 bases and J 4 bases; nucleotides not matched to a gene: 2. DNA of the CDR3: TGTGCCAGCAGCTTATCGACAGGGGGCACTGAAGCTTTCTTT. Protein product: CASSLSTGGTEAFF. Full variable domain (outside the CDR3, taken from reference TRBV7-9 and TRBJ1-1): DTGVSQNPRHKITKRGQNVTFRCDPISEHNRLYWYRQTLGQGPEFLTYFQNEAQLEKSRLLSDRFSAERPKGSFSTLEIQRTEQGDSAMYLCASSLSTGGTEAFFGQGTRLTVV.

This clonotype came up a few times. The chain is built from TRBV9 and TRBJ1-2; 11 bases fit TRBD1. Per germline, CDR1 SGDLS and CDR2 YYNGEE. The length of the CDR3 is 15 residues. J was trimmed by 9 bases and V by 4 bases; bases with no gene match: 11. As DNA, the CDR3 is TGTGCCAGCAGCCTCCGGACAGGGGGCGCAGAAAGCTACACCTTC. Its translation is CASSLRTGGAESYTF. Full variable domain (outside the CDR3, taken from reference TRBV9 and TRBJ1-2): DSGVTQTPKHLITATGQRVTLRCSPRSGDLSVYWYQQSLDQGLQFLIQYYNGEERAKGNILERFSAQQFPDLHSELNLSSLELGDSALYFCASSLRTGGAESYTFGSGTRLTVV.

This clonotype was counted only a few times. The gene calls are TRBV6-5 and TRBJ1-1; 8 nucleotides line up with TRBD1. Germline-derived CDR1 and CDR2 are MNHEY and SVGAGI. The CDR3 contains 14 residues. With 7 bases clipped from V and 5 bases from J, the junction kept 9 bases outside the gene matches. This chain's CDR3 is CASNIQGGGTEAFF. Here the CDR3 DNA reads TGTGCCAGCAACATACAGGGGGGAGGGACTGAAGCTTTCTTT.

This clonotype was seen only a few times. The CDR3 DNA sequence: TGTGCCAGCAGCCAAAGTGATAACTATGGCTACACCTTC. Its translation: CASSQSDNYGYTF. This rearrangement joins TRBV7-9 to TRBJ1-2; D gene uncertain. The CDR3 has 13 amino acids. Between the trimmed V and J ends, which lost 5 bases and 1 base, there was a span of 8 bases. Germline-derived CDR1 and CDR2 are SEHNR and FQNEAQ (reference sequence). The full variable domain, completed using reference TRBV7-9 and TRBJ1-2, is DTGVSQNPRHKITKRGQNVTFRCDPISEHNRLYWYRQTLGQGPEFLTYFQNEAQLEKSRLLSDRFSAERPKGSFSTLEIQRTEQGDSAMYLCASSQSDNYGYTFGSGTRLTVV.

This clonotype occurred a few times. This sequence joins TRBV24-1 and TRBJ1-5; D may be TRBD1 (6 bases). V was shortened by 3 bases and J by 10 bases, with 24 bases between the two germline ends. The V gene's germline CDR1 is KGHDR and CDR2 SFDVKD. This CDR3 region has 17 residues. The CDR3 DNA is TGTGCCACCAGTGATGGCAACATTGTTGAGGGGGGGCTACCCCAGCATTTT. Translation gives CATSDGNIVEGGLPQHF.

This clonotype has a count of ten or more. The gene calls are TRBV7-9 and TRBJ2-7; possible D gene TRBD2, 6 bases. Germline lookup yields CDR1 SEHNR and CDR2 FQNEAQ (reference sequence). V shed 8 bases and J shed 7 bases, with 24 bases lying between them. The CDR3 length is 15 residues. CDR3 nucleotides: TGTGCCAGCGACGGAGGGGAAAATCGGCTATCTGAGCAGTACGTC. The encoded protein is CASDGGENRLSEQYV.

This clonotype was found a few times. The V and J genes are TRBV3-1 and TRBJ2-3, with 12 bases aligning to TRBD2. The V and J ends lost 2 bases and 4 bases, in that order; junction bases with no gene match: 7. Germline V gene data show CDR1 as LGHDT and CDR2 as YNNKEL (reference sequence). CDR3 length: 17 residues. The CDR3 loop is CASSQLAGGPQSDTQYF. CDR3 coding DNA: TGTGCCAGCAGCCAACTAGCGGGGGGGCCGCAATCAGATACGCAGTATTTT.

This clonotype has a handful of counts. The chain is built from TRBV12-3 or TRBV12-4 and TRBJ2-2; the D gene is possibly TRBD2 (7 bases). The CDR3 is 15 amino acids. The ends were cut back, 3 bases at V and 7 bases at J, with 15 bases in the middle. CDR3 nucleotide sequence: TGTGCCAGCAGTTTCGAGGGGGGGCCAGGCGGGGAGCTGTTTTTT. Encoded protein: CASSFEGGPGGELFF.

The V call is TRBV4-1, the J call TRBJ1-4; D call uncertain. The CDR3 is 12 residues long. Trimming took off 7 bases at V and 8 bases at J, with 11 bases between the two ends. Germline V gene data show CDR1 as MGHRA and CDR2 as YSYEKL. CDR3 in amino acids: CASTSLGEKLFF. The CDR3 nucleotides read TGCGCCAGCACGAGTTTAGGGGAAAAACTGTTTTTT.

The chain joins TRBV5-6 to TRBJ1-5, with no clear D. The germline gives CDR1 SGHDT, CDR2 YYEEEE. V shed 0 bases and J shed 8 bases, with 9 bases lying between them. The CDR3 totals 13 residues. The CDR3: CASSLGGGEPQHF. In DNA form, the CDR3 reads TGTGCCAGCAGCTTGGGCGGTGGGGAGCCCCAGCATTTT.

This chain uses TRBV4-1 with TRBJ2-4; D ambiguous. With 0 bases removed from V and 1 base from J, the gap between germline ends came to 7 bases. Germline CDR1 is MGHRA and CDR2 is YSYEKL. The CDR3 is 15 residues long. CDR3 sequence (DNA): TGCGCCAGCAGCCAAGATATGGGGGCCAAAAACATTCAGTACTTC. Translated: CASSQDMGAKNIQYF.

Here the CDR3 DNA reads TGTGCCAGCAGTTCGTTCCTAGCGGGGGAGAACACCGGGGAGCTGTTTTTT. This codes for CASSSFLAGENTGELFF. This chain connects TRBV6-2 or TRBV6-3 to TRBJ2-2; 10 nucleotides align to TRBD2. The CDR3 covers 17 residues. The V and J ends lost 4 bases and 1 base, in that order; junction bases with no gene match: 6. Looked up from germline, CDR1 is MNHEY and CDR2 is SVGEGT.

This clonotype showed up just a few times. The CDR3 protein is CASSYPPHGTEAFF. The DNA of the CDR3 is TGTGCCAGCAGTTACCCCCCTCACGGCACTGAAGCTTTCTTT. The chain is built from TRBV6-5 and TRBJ1-1, with D unresolved. The CDR3 contains 14 residues. Germline V CDR1 and CDR2: MNHEY, SVGAGI. Between the trimmed V and J ends, which lost 2 bases and 4 bases, there was a span of 11 bases.

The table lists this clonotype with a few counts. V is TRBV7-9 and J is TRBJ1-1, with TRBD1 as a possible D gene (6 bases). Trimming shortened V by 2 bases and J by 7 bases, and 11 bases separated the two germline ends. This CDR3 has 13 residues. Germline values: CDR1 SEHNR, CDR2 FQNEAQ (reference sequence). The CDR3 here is CASSLPKGGEAFF. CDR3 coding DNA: TGTGCCAGCAGCTTACCTAAGGGGGGTGAAGCTTTCTTT.

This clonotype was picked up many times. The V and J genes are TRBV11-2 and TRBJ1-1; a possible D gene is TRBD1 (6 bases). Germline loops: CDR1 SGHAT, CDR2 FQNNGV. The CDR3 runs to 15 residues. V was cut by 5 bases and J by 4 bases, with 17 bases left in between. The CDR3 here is CASSLLGGAGTEAFF. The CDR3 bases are TGTGCCAGCAGCCTCCTTGGGGGGGCCGGCACTGAAGCTTTCTTT. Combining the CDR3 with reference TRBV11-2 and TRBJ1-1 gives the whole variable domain EAGVAQSPRYKIIEKRQSVAFWCNPISGHATLYWYQQILGQGPKLLIQFQNNGVVDDSQLPKDRFSAERLKGVDSTLKIQPAKLEDSAVYLCASSLLGGAGTEAFFGQGTRLTVV.

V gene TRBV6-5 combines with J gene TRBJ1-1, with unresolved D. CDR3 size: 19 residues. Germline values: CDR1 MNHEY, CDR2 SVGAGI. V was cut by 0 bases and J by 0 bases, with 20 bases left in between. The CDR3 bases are TGTGCCAGCAGTTACTCGGGGTCGCGGAATGGTTTCATGAACACTGAAGCTTTCTTT. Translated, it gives CASSYSGSRNGFMNTEAFF.

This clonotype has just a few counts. CDR3 residues: CASSPYPGQPTYEQYV. The CDR3 region has the DNA TGCGCCAGCAGCCCATATCCGGGACAGCCTACCTACGAGCAGTACGTC. The rearrangement joins TRBV5-1 to TRBJ2-7, with 7 positions matching TRBD1. Trimming took 4 bases from V and 2 from J; bases not matched to a gene: 12. The germline V gene has CDR1 SGHRS and CDR2 YFSETQ. This CDR3 region has 16 residues.

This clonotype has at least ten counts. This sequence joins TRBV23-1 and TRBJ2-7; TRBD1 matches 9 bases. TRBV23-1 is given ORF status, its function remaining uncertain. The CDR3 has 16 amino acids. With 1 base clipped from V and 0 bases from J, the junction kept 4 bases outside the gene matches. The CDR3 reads CASSQWGTGSSYEQYF. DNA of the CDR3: TGCGCCAGCAGTCAATGGGGGACAGGGAGCTCCTACGAGCAGTACTTC.

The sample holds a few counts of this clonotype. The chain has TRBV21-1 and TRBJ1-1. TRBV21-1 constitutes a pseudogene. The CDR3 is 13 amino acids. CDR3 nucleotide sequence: TGTGCCAGCAGCCTTTCGCTGGACACTGAAGCTTTCTTT. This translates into CASSLSLDTEAFF.

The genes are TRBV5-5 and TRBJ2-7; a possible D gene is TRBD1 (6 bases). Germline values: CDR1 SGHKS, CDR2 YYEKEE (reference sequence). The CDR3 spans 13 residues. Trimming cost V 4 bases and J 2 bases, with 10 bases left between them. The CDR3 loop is CASSTRGAYEQYF. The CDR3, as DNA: TGTGCCAGCAGCACCAGGGGTGCCTACGAGCAGTACTTC.